The 10 T cell receptor beta chains below come from one sample, sequenced in a study of PD-L1 blockade in urothelial cancer. Time point specified: peripheral blood 6 weeks after treatment start. This table comes from immunoSEQ multiplex PCR, and its TCRdb copy is limited to in-frame clones, with some not included. The table shows 42,000 or so clones, with around 80% occurring only once. This specimen consisted of PBMCs, obtained around atezolizumab (anti-PD-L1) treatment. These receptors all stem from a man between 60 and 75 years old with urothelial cancer.

The chain has TRBV6-5 and TRBJ1-5; D unresolved. The CDR3 contains 14 residues. V shed 7 bases and J shed 2 bases, with 12 bases lying between them. Germline V gene sequence: CDR1 MNHEY, CDR2 SVGAGI. CDR3 loop: CASTHGPGNQPQHF. The CDR3 coding sequence is TGTGCCAGCACCCACGGTCCCGGCAATCAGCCCCAGCATTTT.

The rearrangement uses TRBV4-2 and TRBJ2-3, with D maybe TRBD1 (6 bases). The germline V and J ends were trimmed by 2 bases and 2 bases, with 14 bases remaining between them. Germline assignment: CDR1 LGHNA and CDR2 YNFKEQ. The CDR3 consists of 16 residues. CDR3 loop: CASSQRGPGATDTQYF. DNA of the CDR3: TGTGCCAGCAGCCAAAGAGGGCCAGGGGCCACAGATACGCAGTATTTT.

V is TRBV29-1 and J is TRBJ2-7, with D possibly being TRBD1 (5 bases). CDR3 length: 13 residues. Trimming shortened V by 1 base and J by 5 bases, and 12 bases separated the two germline ends. Germline assignment: CDR1 SQVTM and CDR2 ANQGSEA. As DNA, the CDR3 is TGCAGCGTTGAAGGGGCAGGGTTTAACGAGCAGTACTTC. Amino acid sequence: CSVEGAGFNEQYF.

The V and J genes are TRBV28 and TRBJ2-2; 10 bases fit TRBD2. Germline V gives CDR1 MDHEN, CDR2 SYDVKM. J was trimmed by 7 bases and V by 3 bases; bases with no gene match: 17. The CDR3 runs 19 residues. The CDR3 loop reads CASSFWQIAGGGNFGELFF. The CDR3 DNA follows: TGTGCCAGCAGTTTTTGGCAGATAGCGGGAGGAGGGAATTTCGGGGAGCTGTTTTTT.

To note about this clone: One end of the junction does not line up with germline, which may come from a read error. V is TRBV6-1 and J is TRBJ2-7, with 10 bases matching TRBD2. CDR1 is MNHNS and CDR2 is SASEGT in the germline V gene. The CDR3 covers 14 residues. DNA of the CDR3: TGTGCCAGCAGGGAAGCGGGAGGGCCTACCGAGCAGTACTTC. This sequence encodes CASREAGGPTEQYF.

The rearrangement links TRBV18 to TRBJ1-5; 9 bases match TRBD1. The CDR3 spans 17 residues. Germline V CDR1 and CDR2: KGHSH, LQKENI. With V trimmed by 3 bases and J by 2 bases, 8 bases remained unmatched. CDR3 sequence: CASSPLRTGVGNQPQHF. CDR3 bases: TGTGCCAGCTCACCCCTAAGGACAGGGGTTGGCAATCAGCCCCAGCATTTT. Full variable domain (remainder filled in from reference TRBV18 and TRBJ1-5): NAGVMQNPRHLVRRRGQEARLRCSPMKGHSHVYWYRQLPEEGLKFMVYLQKENIIDESGMPKERFSAEFPKEGPSILRIQQVVRGDSAAYFCASSPLRTGVGNQPQHFGDGTRLSIL.

The chain is built from TRBV19 and TRBJ2-6, with TRBD2 matching 8 bases. The V gene's germline CDR1 is LNHDA and CDR2 SQIVND (reference sequence). This CDR3 has 18 residues. The V gene end was trimmed by 7 bases and the J gene end by 0 bases; junction bases not matched to a gene: 11. The CDR3 here is CASTVGLARSSGANVLTF. The CDR3 DNA reads as TGTGCCAGTACCGTCGGACTAGCTCGTAGCTCTGGGGCCAACGTCCTGACTTTC.

DNA for the CDR3: TGTGCCTGGAGTGTACTTACAGTGAACACTGAAGCTTTCTTT. It yields the protein CAWSVLTVNTEAFF. The J gene is TRBJ1-1, the V gene TRBV30; D gene uncertain. Germline V gives CDR1 GTSNPN, CDR2 SVGIG (reference sequence). The V and J ends lost 0 bases and 0 bases respectively, with 8 bases between them. The CDR3 has 14 residues.

This chain uses TRBV4-2 with TRBJ2-7; the match to TRBD1 covers 8 bases. With 1 base clipped from V and 5 bases from J, the junction kept 7 bases outside the gene matches. CDR3 length equals 15 residues. Germline V gives CDR1 LGHNA, CDR2 YNFKEQ. In nucleotides, the CDR3 is TGTGCCAGCAGCCAAGGGGCAGGGGGCGGCAACGAGCAGTACTTC. It is translated as CASSQGAGGGNEQYF.

This chain connects TRBV7-2 to TRBJ2-7, with 7 bases aligning to TRBD1. The CDR3 is 13 amino acids. With 8 bases clipped from V and 5 bases from J, the junction kept 9 bases outside the gene matches. CDR1 and CDR2 from the germline V gene are SGHTA and FQGNSA. The CDR3 spells CASGHSRGNEQYF. CDR3 coding DNA: TGTGCCAGCGGCCATTCCAGGGGGAACGAGCAGTACTTC.